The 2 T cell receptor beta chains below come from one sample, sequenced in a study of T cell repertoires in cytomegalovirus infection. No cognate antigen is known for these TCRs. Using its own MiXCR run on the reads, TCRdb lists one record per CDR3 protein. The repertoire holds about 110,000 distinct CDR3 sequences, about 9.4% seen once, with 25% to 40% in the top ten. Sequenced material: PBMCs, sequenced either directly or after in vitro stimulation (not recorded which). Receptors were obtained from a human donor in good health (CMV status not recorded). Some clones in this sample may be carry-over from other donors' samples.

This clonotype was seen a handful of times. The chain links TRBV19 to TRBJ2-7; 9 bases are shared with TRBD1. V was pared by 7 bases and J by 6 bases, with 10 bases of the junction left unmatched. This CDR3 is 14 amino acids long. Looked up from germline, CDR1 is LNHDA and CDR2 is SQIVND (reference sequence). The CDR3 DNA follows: TGTGCCAGTACCCTTAGGACAGGGGACTTCGAGCAGTACGTC. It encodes CASTLRTGDFEQYV.

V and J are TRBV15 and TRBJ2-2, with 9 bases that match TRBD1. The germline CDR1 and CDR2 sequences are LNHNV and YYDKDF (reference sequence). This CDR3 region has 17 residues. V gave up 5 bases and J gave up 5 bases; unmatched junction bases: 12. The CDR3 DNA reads TGTGCCACCAGCGAGAGTTCCGGGACAGGGTATACCGGGGAGCTGTTTTTT. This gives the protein CATSESSGTGYTGELFF.